Here is one T cell receptor (beta chain) with its context. Its antigen is still unknown. The data derive from a study of beta chain features in type 1 diabetes. Reverse transcribing all isolated RNA meant expressed TCRB transcripts were sequenced. Around 3.9 million reads per sample were averaged for naive, central memory and regulatory samples. Repertoires were generated with immunoSEQ multiplex PCR, while TCRdb's copy carries only in-frame clones and drops some. The sample records some 160,000 clones, 8.5% to 10% being singletons. General observations from the study: The study left unresolved whether HLA type influences TCRB rearrangement. Patients with Type 1 diabetes showed moderately but significantly shorter TCRB CDR3s in all four CD4+ subsets. Possible PCR preference for shorter templates applied equally to patients and controls.

The clonotype was recovered from a woman in her twenties or thirties with type 1 diabetes. What was sequenced was central memory CD4+ T cells from blood.

This chain's CDR3 is CASSFRTSGYTGELFF. For the CDR3, the DNA is TGTGCCAGCAGTTTCCGGACTAGCGGCTACACCGGGGAGCTGTTTTTT. The chain uses TRBV6-5 and TRBJ2-2, with 10 nucleotides matching TRBD2. V gave up 4 bases and J gave up 3 bases; unmatched junction bases: 5. The CDR3 totals 16 residues. Germline CDR1 and CDR2: MNHEY and SVGAGI.